This T cell receptor (beta chain) was recorded in a study of T-cell memory formation after mild COVID-19. This clonotype was recorded many times. TCRdb reprocessed the 5' RACE reads via MiXCR and lists one record per CDR3 protein. The sample has about 130,000 distinct CDR3 sequences; around 6.3% are singletons. The sample consisted of PBMCs or a T cell subset sorted from them (not recorded which). The sequence was obtained from an adult woman who had mild COVID-19 (a few samples of this study predate the infection). Cell type and time point are not known.

The CDR3 here is CASSLSRAQETQYF. CDR3 DNA sequence: TGTGCCAGCAGCTTAAGCAGGGCCCAAGAGACCCAGTACTTC. The V call is TRBV7-2, the J call TRBJ2-5; D may be TRBD1 (5 bases). The germline V gene has CDR1 SGHTA and CDR2 FQGNSA. V was cut by 2 bases and J by 1 base, with 8 bases left in between. The CDR3 extends over 14 amino acids.